These T cell receptor beta chains were read from a single sample in a study of technical replicates of blood from a few donors. Measured with immunoSEQ multiplex PCR; TCRdb has only the in-frame clones, and not every one. The data show 65,000 to 80,000 clones, 95% to 98% seen once. What was sequenced was T cells isolated from PBMCs. The receptor source for this set is a human donor in good health. CDR3s include the opening cysteine and the closing phenylalanine or tryptophan. The D gene is left open where the match is weak.

j_call cdr3_length d_call v_call cdr3_nt cdr3_aa
TRBJ1-3 16 TRBD1 TRBV6-1 TGTGCCAGCAGTGACAGGGGGCGATACTCTGGAAACACCATATATTTT CASSDRGRYSGNTIYF
TRBJ2-5 12 - TRBV5-8 TGTGCCAGCAGCTTGAATATGGAGACCCAGTACTTC CASSLNMETQYF
TRBJ1-1 13 - TRBV18 TGTGCCAGCTCACCACCTAACAGGGTGGCAGCTTTCTTT CASSPPNRVAAFF
TRBJ2-5 14 - TRBV7-9 TGTGCCAGCAGCCCCCGGGAATTAGTAGAGACCCAGTACTTC CASSPRELVETQYF
TRBJ1-1 16 - TRBV4-3 TGCGCCAGCAGCCAACTCGGACGGGAGGGGAACACTGAAGCTTTCTTT CASSQLGREGNTEAFF
TRBJ2-1 14 - TRBV5-6 TGTGCCAGCAGCAAACCCCCTAGCACGAATGAGCAGTTCTTC CASSKPPSTNEQFF
TRBJ1-5 15 - TRBV6-5 TGTGCCAGCAGTTACCTGGGGCCCCCCAATCAGCCCCAGCATTTT CASSYLGPPNQPQHF
TRBJ2-7 14 - TRBV4-2 TGTGCCAGCAGCCAAGAGTTGGGGGGCTACGAGCAGTACTTC CASSQELGGYEQYF
TRBJ2-6 17 - TRBV5-6 TGTGCCAGCAGCTTAGTACTTCACTTCTCTGGGGCCAACGTCCTGACTTTC CASSLVLHFSGANVLTF
TRBJ2-7 12 TRBD1 TRBV6-6 TGTGCCACCTGGGGGACAGCCTACGAGCAGTACTTC CATWGTAYEQYF
TRBJ2-7 15 TRBD2 TRBV7-9 TGTGCCAGCACCCGGACTAGCGGGTACTCCTACGAGCAGTACTTC CASTRTSGYSYEQYF